This T cell receptor beta chain was identified in a study of beta chain features in type 1 diabetes. This clone was observed a handful of times. Its antigen is unidentified. The entirety of the isolated RNA underwent reverse transcription, so expressed TCRB transcripts were sequenced. Generated by immunoSEQ multiplex PCR, the TCRdb table keeps only in-frame clones and is missing some. Here the sample spans around 150,000 clones, 10% being singletons. Findings and caveats of the study: A moderate, significant TCRB CDR3 shortening appeared in type 1 diabetes across four CD4+ subsets.

Germline values: CDR1 SEHNR, CDR2 FQNEAQ (reference sequence). Trimming removed 5 bases at V and 5 bases at J, with 12 bases between. The CDR3 consists of 13 residues. The rearrangement joins TRBV7-9 to TRBJ1-2; possible D gene TRBD1, 5 bases. This TCR was sampled from a man aged 30 to 45 with type 1 diabetes. Sequencing was carried out using central memory CD4+ T cells from blood. The CDR3 here is CASSPDMQYGYTF. CDR3 sequence (DNA): TGTGCCAGCAGCCCGGACATGCAGTATGGCTACACCTTC.